This TCR beta chain was recovered during a study of blood T cell repertoires in COVID-19. At the level of the study: Donors in the United States, Italy and Spain gave samples during acute or convalescent COVID-19. T cells, B-cell-depleted T cells, or PBMCs supplied cDNA or gDNA.

As originally analysed: Counts of nucleated cells, estimated from reference gene primer amplification, were obtained. Profiling relied on immunoSEQ multiplex PCR, and the TCRdb table lists in-frame clones only, not all of them. V, J and clone size are taken as reported in that table, and D and trimming were inferred from the DNA itself. This table has a few hundred thousand clones, around four fifths appearing once. Sample: peripheral blood. The receptor's source is a woman aged 80 or over with active or convalescent COVID-19.

The CDR3 is CAWIRTSGSNEQFF. Written as DNA, the CDR3 is TGTGCCTGGATTAGGACTAGCGGGAGCAATGAGCAGTTCTTC. The rearrangement links TRBV30 to TRBJ2-1; TRBD2 matches 13 bases. The V segment lost 4 bases and the J segment 6 bases; nucleotides outside the gene matches: 3. The CDR3 is made up of 14 amino acids. Germline V gene lookup returns CDR1 GTSNPN and CDR2 SVGIG (reference sequence). The variable domain in full, with the rest retrieved from reference TRBV30 and TRBJ2-1, is SQTIHQWPATLVQPVGSPLSLECTVEGTSNPNLYWYRQAAGRGLQLLFYSVGIGQISSEVPQNLSASRPQDRQFILSSKKLLLSDSGFYLCAWIRTSGSNEQFFGPGTRLTVL.